This T cell receptor beta chain was documented in a study of Graves' ophthalmopathy and Graves' hyperthyroidism. Study in general: There was a collection of peripheral blood at initial diagnosis, before any treatment.

This clonotype was seen many times. Those donors who had ophthalmopathy presented with moderate-to-severe activity, a CAS of ≥3, a NOSPECS of ≥4 and a duration under 3 months. Trimming stripped 2 bases from V and 4 bases from J, with 11 bases between. CDR3 length equals 13 residues. Germline CDR1 is GTSNPN and CDR2 is SVGIG (reference sequence). TCR beta CDR3 amplification used RNA transcripts. The first round was an RT-PCR with HTBI primers, and the second round was a multiplex PCR. Each CDR3 protein is one row after TCRdb ran MiXCR on the multiplex PCR reads. The sample includes roughly 300,000 distinct CDR3 sequences, about a sixth of them seen just once.

Material: peripheral blood. The clonotype originates from an adult man with Graves' ophthalmopathy. J is TRBJ2-5 and V is TRBV30; D is undetermined. CDR3 DNA sequence: TGTGCCTGGAGTTTCGGTCTGGGAGAGACCCAGTACTTC. This translates into CAWSFGLGETQYF.